This T cell receptor beta chain was identified in a study of identical twins. Losses at the gene ends were 4 bases for V and 2 bases for J; bases not matched to a gene: 6. CDR1 is SGDLS, CDR2 YYNGEE, per germline. CDR3 length: 14 amino acids. TCRdb called the 5' RACE reads again in MiXCR, with one record for every CDR3 protein. The sample shows roughly 720,000 distinct CDR3 sequences, over 15% of them seen only once. This clonotype was recorded at least ten times. These data also featured in a second study, about T cells expressing NK-cell markers.

The TCR was taken from a woman aged 18 to 35 in good health. The V call is TRBV9, the J call TRBJ2-7, with 7 bases fitting TRBD2. Sequenced: PBMCs. This CDR3 is CASSHGSGTYEQYF. The CDR3 nucleotides read TGTGCCAGCAGCCATGGGAGCGGGACCTACGAGCAGTACTTC.